This T cell receptor beta chain comes out of a study of shared clonotypes between healthy human individuals. Findings of the study overall: Unshared clonotypes carried lower generation probabilities than those common to all four donors. Sample collection involved blood only; tissue repertoires are likely different.

This table comes from immunoSEQ multiplex PCR, and its TCRdb copy is limited to in-frame clones, with some not included. The table shows some 2.1 million clones, with approximately 95% occurring only once. In regard to this clone: The antigen is unknown.

Germline CDR1 SGHAT, CDR2 FQNNGV. CDR3 length: 14 amino acids. V was cut by 5 bases and J by 7 bases, with 15 bases left in between. The TCR originated in a man aged 18 to 29 in good health. This chain uses TRBV11-2 with TRBJ1-5; a weak D match, TRBD1 (6 bases). The material sequenced was naive CD4+ T cells sorted from blood. Subset in this sample: CD45RA+ positively selected. CDR3 region: CASSAQGSGQPQHF. DNA for the CDR3: TGTGCCAGCAGCGCTCAGGGGTCAGGCCAGCCCCAGCATTTT. Drawing the rest from reference TRBV11-2 and TRBJ1-5, the complete variable domain is EAGVAQSPRYKIIEKRQSVAFWCNPISGHATLYWYQQILGQGPKLLIQFQNNGVVDDSQLPKDRFSAERLKGVDSTLKIQPAKLEDSAVYLCASSAQGSGQPQHFGDGTRLSIL.